This section outlines one TCR beta chain sequence together with its context. Its antigen is undetermined. Trimming removed 1 base at V and 5 bases at J, with 12 bases between. Per germline, CDR1 LNHDA and CDR2 SQIVND (reference sequence). The CDR3 length is 14 residues. These data are taken from a study of OX40 agonist ivuxolimab in advanced cancers. Study summary: Of mixed ages from about 20 to 80 and averaging approximately 60 years, the group was about 86% male.

Libraries were prepared by immunoSEQ multiplex PCR; TCRdb keeps only in-frame clonotypes and omits some of them. The sample comprises approximately 21,000 clones, 74% of which are singletons, and around 34% rests with the top ten. Findings and caveats of the study: Some of the lowest clonal expansion was seen in partial responders at 0.1-3.0 mg/kg.

The rearrangement uses TRBV19 and TRBJ2-7; D perhaps matches TRBD1 (6 bases). This material consisted of CD4+ or CD8+ T cells sorted from blood, taken in a trial of the OX40 agonist ivuxolimab. This clonotype originated in an adult with an advanced solid tumor such as melanoma, head and neck, liver or kidney cancer. CDR3 in amino acids: CASSIGQGPNEQYF. The CDR3 DNA sequence: TGTGCCAGTAGTATAGGTCAGGGGCCCAACGAGCAGTACTTC.